These 5 T cell receptor beta chains were all obtained from the same sample, sequenced in a study of tumor-infiltrating lymphocytes in primary liver carcinoma. A constant-region primer served to make TCR beta cDNA from roughly 480 ng total RNA. Amplification in three nested multiplex PCR rounds with slightly modified ARM-PCR gave rise to TCR beta libraries. Investigators reported that the first two PCR rounds, at 10 cycles each, used TRBV1-TRBV30 forward primers with a C-beta reverse primer. TCRdb re-analysed the multiplex PCR reads in MiXCR, keeping a single row per CDR3 protein. This sample has fewer than 200,000 distinct CDR3 sequences, with 85% found just once. Starting material for RNA and DNA co-extraction consisted of about 17-30 mg of unsorted bulk tissue. The sample was tumor tissue from primary liver carcinoma. The receptors were gathered from a man aged 35 to 55 with primary liver carcinoma and hepatitis B virus infection.

A remark on this clonotype: One end of the junction is discordant with germline, which a read error may explain. The genes are TRBV29-1 and TRBJ1-1; D ambiguous. This CDR3 has 10 residues. CDR1 is SQVTM, CDR2 ANQGSEA, per germline. In DNA form, the CDR3 reads TGTAGCGTACTTGGCAATGAAGCTTTCTTT. This sequence encodes CSVLGNEAFF.

About this clonotype: Lacking the conserved final phenylalanine or tryptophan, this CDR3 likely reflects a read error. V is TRBV4-2 and J is TRBJ2-1; D may be TRBD1 (6 bases). The CDR3 length is 17 residues. The V end lost 4 bases, the J end lost 4 bases, and 20 bases lay between the germline ends. CDR1 is LGHNA, CDR2 YNFKEQ, per germline. CDR3 protein: CASSPDRGSSTYNEQFI. CDR3 bases: TGTGCCAGCAGCCCAGATAGGGGGTCCTCAACTTACAATGAGCAGTTCATC.

Turning to this clonotype: Lacking the conserved final phenylalanine or tryptophan, this CDR3 likely reflects a read error. The CDR3 region is CARSSSGVSNQSQHI. CDR3 nucleotides: TGTGCCAGGAGCTCCTCAGGGGTTAGTAATCAGTCCCAGCATATT. V gene TRBV7-9 combines with J gene TRBJ1-5; maybe TRBD1 (6 bases). CDR3 size: 15 residues. From germline, CDR1 is SEHNR and CDR2 FQNEAQ (reference sequence).

About this clonotype itself: The junction and the germline gene differ at one end; a read error may be behind it. The CDR3: CASRLGAPEIQYF. CDR3 DNA: TGTGCCAGCAGATTGGGAGCCCCAGAGATCCAGTACTTC. The chain carries TRBV28 and TRBJ2-5; D may be TRBD2 (5 bases). This CDR3 region has 13 residues. CDR1 and CDR2 from the germline V gene are MDHEN and SYDVKM.

V and J are TRBV7-8 and TRBJ2-3; D call uncertain. V shed 5 bases and J shed 6 bases, with 18 bases lying between them. Germline lookup yields CDR1 SGHVS and CDR2 FQNEAQ. There are 15 residues in the CDR3. The CDR3 protein is CASSPLMTLTDTQYF. Written as DNA, the CDR3 is TGTGCCAGCAGCCCCCTTATGACTCTCACGGATACGCAGTATTTT.